The text below deals with one T cell receptor beta chain. This CDR3 contains 15 residues. Germline assignment: CDR1 SGHDN and CDR2 FVKESK. The germline V and J ends were trimmed by 0 bases and 0 bases, with 3 bases remaining between them. Those enrolled in Seattle joined during active infection and were followed longitudinally afterward. Study processing details: Reference gene primer amplification in the assay estimated nucleated cell counts. TCRdb keeps only in-frame clones here, not all; method: immunoSEQ multiplex PCR. V and J calls plus clone size are reproduced from that table; the DNA served to infer D and trimming. The sample carries 500,000 to 600,000 clones, 85% to 90% recorded once. These data are taken from a study of blood T cell repertoires in COVID-19. The overall study: Whether acute or convalescent, the COVID-19 samples came from the United States, Italy and Spain. The analysed material was cDNA or gDNA that came from T cells, B-cell-depleted T cells, or PBMCs.

The receptor's source is a woman aged 45-59 years with COVID-19, enrolled during active disease. The sample comprised peripheral blood. V gene TRBV14 combines with J gene TRBJ2-6; no reliable D call. The CDR3 sequence: CASSQDYSGANVLTF. The CDR3 DNA sequence: TGTGCCAGCAGCCAAGACTACTCTGGGGCCAACGTCCTGACTTTC. Full variable domain (remainder filled in from reference TRBV14 and TRBJ2-6): EAGVTQFPSHSVIEKGQTVTLRCDPISGHDNLYWYRRVMGKEIKFLLHFVKESKQDESGMPNNRFLAERTGGTYSTLKVQPAELEDSGVYFCASSQDYSGANVLTFGAGSRLTVL.